Listed below are T cell receptor beta chains from one sample, sequenced in a study of blood T cell repertoires in COVID-19. TCRdb's copy holds only in-frame clones and misses some; the assay was immunoSEQ multiplex PCR. The repertoire holds about 160,000 clones, over 65% seen once, with more than 2% in the top ten. The sequencing input was peripheral blood. The receptor source for this set is a man aged 65 to 85 with acute or convalescent COVID-19. Each CDR3 is given with its conserved first and last residue. Fields, in order: CDR3 protein, V gene, CDR3 length.

CDR3 protein: CASSLEIPGSVDTQYF
V gene: TRBV7-8
CDR3 length: 16

CDR3 protein: CASSVEGKGKTQYF
V gene: TRBV19
CDR3 length: 14

CDR3 protein: CAWSGEGRVANEKLFF
V gene: TRBV30
CDR3 length: 16

CDR3 protein: CASSPPSQRGTEAFF
V gene: TRBV18
CDR3 length: 15

CDR3 protein: CASSLDPRSGYTF
V gene: TRBV7-2
CDR3 length: 13

CDR3 protein: CASSQEYGPWGGEQYF
V gene: TRBV4-2
CDR3 length: 16

CDR3 protein: CSVDRASYGYTF
V gene: TRBV29-1
CDR3 length: 12

CDR3 protein: CASSFPKDRGVQPQHF
V gene: TRBV28
CDR3 length: 16

CDR3 protein: CASSQGTGGAFF
V gene: TRBV3-1/TRBV3-2
CDR3 length: 12

CDR3 protein: CASTLGAVDLNTEAFF
V gene: TRBV19
CDR3 length: 16

CDR3 protein: CATSRDDGGFYEQYF
V gene: TRBV15
CDR3 length: 15

CDR3 protein: CASSLAVGPSYEQYF
V gene: TRBV5-1
CDR3 length: 15

CDR3 protein: CASSLSGSRAYNEQFF
V gene: TRBV7-3
CDR3 length: 16

CDR3 protein: CASSPLGASTDTQYF
V gene: TRBV18
CDR3 length: 15

CDR3 protein: CASSLIGGQTGELFF
V gene: TRBV11-2
CDR3 length: 15

CDR3 protein: CASSPNRQASIYNSPLHF
V gene: TRBV18
CDR3 length: 18